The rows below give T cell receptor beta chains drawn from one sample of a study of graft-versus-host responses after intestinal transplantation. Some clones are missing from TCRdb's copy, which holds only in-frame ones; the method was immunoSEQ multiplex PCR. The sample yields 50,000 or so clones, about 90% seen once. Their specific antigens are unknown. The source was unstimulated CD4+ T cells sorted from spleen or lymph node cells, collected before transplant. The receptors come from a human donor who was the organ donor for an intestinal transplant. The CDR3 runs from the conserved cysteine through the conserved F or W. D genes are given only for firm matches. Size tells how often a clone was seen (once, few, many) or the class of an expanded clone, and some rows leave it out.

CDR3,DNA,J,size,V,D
CASSGGPSYEQYF,TGCGCCAGCAGCGGGGGACCATCCTACGAGCAGTACTTC,TRBJ2-7,NA,TRBV5-1,NA
CASSFGQGANYGYTF,TGTGCCAGCAGCTTTGGACAGGGGGCAAACTATGGCTACACCTTC,TRBJ1-2,NA,TRBV4-2,TRBD1
CATSRGQGRGANEKLFF,TGTGCCACCAGCAGAGGCCAGGGAAGGGGAGCTAATGAAAAACTGTTTTTT,TRBJ1-4,NA,TRBV15,NA
CAAPRRRAEQYF,TGTGCCGCACCCCGGAGGAGGGCGGAGCAGTACTTC,TRBJ2-7,NA,TRBV6-5,NA
CASSPVDRGTDTQYF,TGTGCCAGCAGCCCGGTGGACAGAGGCACAGATACGCAGTATTTT,TRBJ2-3,NA,TRBV27,NA
CASSEVRQGGQPQHF,TGTGCCAGCAGTGAAGTAAGACAGGGCGGACAGCCCCAGCATTTT,TRBJ1-5,few,TRBV6-1,TRBD1
CAWRRAGFYEQYF,TGTGCCTGGAGGAGAGCGGGATTCTACGAGCAGTACTTC,TRBJ2-7,NA,TRBV30,TRBD2
CASSMTFRDRGHYEQYF,TGTGCCAGTAGTATGACCTTCCGGGACAGGGGGCACTACGAGCAGTACTTC,TRBJ2-7,NA,TRBV19,TRBD1
CASSVDREETRYF,TGTGCCAGCAGCGTCGACAGGGAAGAGACCCGGTACTTC,TRBJ2-5,NA,TRBV9,TRBD1
CASSPGAIWGYTF,TGTGCCAGCAGCCCCGGGGCCATCTGGGGCTACACCTTC,TRBJ1-2,NA,TRBV28,NA
CASSPPGTGPYEQYF,TGTGCCAGCAGTCCACCCGGGACAGGGCCCTACGAGCAGTACTTC,TRBJ2-7,NA,TRBV6-6,TRBD1
CATSRWGGNQPQHF,TGTGCCACCAGCAGATGGGGCGGCAATCAGCCCCAGCATTTT,TRBJ1-5,NA,TRBV15,NA
CASSLSGLHNEQFF,TGTGCCAGCAGCTTATCTGGACTGCACAATGAGCAGTTCTTC,TRBJ2-1,once,TRBV7-2,NA
CASSPFSTRTDTQYF,TGTGCCAGCAGTCCCTTCTCCACCCGCACAGATACGCAGTATTTT,TRBJ2-3,NA,TRBV27,NA
CASSLVAGSLDTQYF,TGTGCCAGCAGCTTAGTGGCAGGCAGTTTAGATACGCAGTATTTT,TRBJ2-3,NA,TRBV7-2,NA
CAWRAPGVETQYF,TGTGCCTGGAGGGCCCCGGGGGTGGAGACCCAGTACTTC,TRBJ2-5,NA,TRBV30,NA
CASSWSHGETQYF,TGCGCCAGCAGCTGGAGCCATGGGGAGACCCAGTACTTC,TRBJ2-5,once,TRBV5-1,NA
CASTAGRTGNTIYF,TGTGCCAGTACGGCAGGTCGCACTGGAAACACCATATATTTT,TRBJ1-3,NA,TRBV19,NA
CASSQDHPAPSTDTQYF,TGTGCCAGCAGCCAAGATCATCCAGCGCCAAGCACAGATACGCAGTATTTT,TRBJ2-3,NA,TRBV4-2,NA
CASTFTGTGELFF,TGTGCCAGTACCTTTACGGGGACCGGGGAGCTGTTTTTT,TRBJ2-2,once,TRBV19,NA
CASSRRQATGSYEQYF,TGTGCCAGCAGCAGGAGACAGGCCACTGGCTCCTACGAGCAGTACTTC,TRBJ2-7,NA,TRBV2,NA
CASSLSMNTEAFF,TGTGCCAGCAGCTTATCCATGAACACTGAAGCTTTCTTT,TRBJ1-1,NA,TRBV11-1,NA
CASSYPPREEQYF,TGTGCCAGCAGTTACCCCCCCCGGGAGGAGCAGTACTTC,TRBJ2-7,NA,TRBV28,NA
CASRAGTGGHGYTF,TGCGCCAGCAGGGCCGGGACAGGGGGCCATGGCTACACCTTC,TRBJ1-2,once,TRBV5-1,TRBD1
CASSLGLAGGDTQYF,TGTGCCAGCTCACTTGGACTAGCGGGAGGGGATACGCAGTATTTT,TRBJ2-3,NA,TRBV18,TRBD2
CASSIQSGGAPQYF,TGTGCCAGTAGTATACAAAGTGGGGGGGCACCACAGTATTTT,TRBJ2-3,NA,TRBV19,NA
CASSLRTPNIQYF,TGTGCCAGCAGTTTGCGGACTCCAAACATTCAGTACTTC,TRBJ2-4,NA,TRBV28,NA
CASSLQGDTEAFF,TGTGCCAGCAGCTTACAGGGAGACACTGAAGCTTTCTTT,TRBJ1-1,NA,TRBV7-3,NA
CASSPDRGYSGNTIYF,TGTGCCAGCAGTCCGGACAGGGGGTACTCTGGAAACACCATATATTTT,TRBJ1-3,once,TRBV28,TRBD1
CASSQEDRGGISQPQHF,TGTGCCAGCAGCCAAGAGGACAGGGGGGGTATTAGTCAGCCCCAGCATTTT,TRBJ1-5,NA,TRBV4-2,TRBD1
CATSVGFAYEQYF,TGTGCCACCAGCGTGGGCTTCGCCTACGAGCAGTACTTC,TRBJ2-7,once,TRBV15,NA
CSARDQETQYF,TGCAGTGCAAGGGACCAAGAGACCCAGTACTTC,TRBJ2-5,NA,TRBV20-1,NA
CASSMSNEQFF,TGTGCCAGTAGTATGAGTAATGAGCAGTTCTTC,TRBJ2-1,few,TRBV19,NA
CASSQEPLSPTSGDSTDTQYF,TGCGCCAGCAGCCAAGAACCCCTATCCCCGACTAGCGGGGATAGCACAGATACGCAGTATTTT,TRBJ2-3,NA,TRBV4-1,TRBD2
CASSLTSGPYEQYF,TGTGCCAGCAGCTTAACTAGCGGGCCCTACGAGCAGTACTTC,TRBJ2-7,NA,TRBV7-8,TRBD2
CASSPGQRTLTDTQYF,TGCGCCAGCAGCCCGGGCCAACGAACTCTCACAGATACGCAGTATTTT,TRBJ2-3,NA,TRBV5-1,NA
CASKIWRGGYEQYF,TGTGCCAGCAAAATCTGGAGGGGTGGCTACGAGCAGTACTTC,TRBJ2-7,NA,TRBV7-2,NA
CATSRSTGVNTEAFF,TGTGCCACCAGCAGATCGACAGGGGTGAACACTGAAGCTTTCTTT,TRBJ1-1,NA,TRBV15,TRBD1
CSARFPDTQYF,TGCAGTGCTAGATTTCCAGATACGCAGTATTTT,TRBJ2-3,NA,TRBV20-1,NA